These T cell receptor beta chains were read from a single sample in a study of cytomegalovirus exposure and HLA in healthy donors. Assay used: immunoSEQ multiplex PCR; TCRdb lists only in-frame clones, some missing. The data contain around 90,000 clones, 85% of them singletons. Sequencing was performed on PBMCs. Source of these receptors: a man aged 40-55 years in good health and CMV-seropositive. CDR3s include the opening cysteine and the closing phenylalanine or tryptophan. The order of the fields is V gene, clone size, D gene, J gene, CDR3 protein, CDR3 DNA. D genes are given only for firm matches. The size entry is marked missing in some rows and otherwise reads once, few, many or a size class.

>TRBV6-5|NA|NA|TRBJ1-2
CASSPTANHGYTF
TGTGCCAGCAGTCCGACAGCTAATCATGGCTACACCTTC
>TRBV5-4|once|TRBD1|TRBJ2-5
CASSFPDRKETQYF
TGTGCCAGCAGCTTCCCGGACAGGAAAGAGACCCAGTACTTC
>TRBV28|NA|TRBD1|TRBJ1-2
CASSRDRAGGYTF
TGTGCCAGCAGTAGGGACAGGGCGGGGGGCTACACCTTC
>TRBV19|NA|TRBD2|TRBJ2-3
CASSLGLAGGTDTQYF
TGTGCCAGTAGTTTGGGACTAGCGGGGGGCACAGATACGCAGTATTTT
>TRBV18|NA|TRBD1|TRBJ1-2
CASSPTGGDGYTF
TGTGCCAGCTCACCAACAGGGGGGGATGGCTACACCTTC
>TRBV4-1|NA|NA|TRBJ1-5
CASSPYGEGSNQPQHF
TGCGCCAGCAGCCCCTACGGGGAGGGAAGCAATCAGCCCCAGCATTTT
>TRBV6-6|NA|NA|TRBJ1-4
CASSYSPVMSVEKLFF
TGTGCCAGCAGTTACTCCCCCGTTATGTCAGTTGAAAAACTGTTTTTT
>TRBV28|NA|TRBD2|TRBJ2-1
CASSLYSGGPTNEQFF
TGTGCCAGCAGTTTATATTCGGGGGGGCCCACCAATGAGCAGTTCTTC
>TRBV6-1|NA|NA|TRBJ1-2
CASSSNYGYTF
TGTGCCAGCAGTAGCAACTATGGCTACACCTTC
>TRBV11-2|NA|NA|TRBJ2-5
CASSLAERAGGETQYF
TGTGCCAGCAGCTTAGCTGAAAGGGCGGGTGGAGAGACCCAGTACTTC
>TRBV6-6|NA|TRBD1|TRBJ1-2
CASNLQGGYGYTF
TGTGCCAGCAATCTACAGGGGGGCTATGGCTACACCTTC
>TRBV4-1|NA|TRBD1|TRBJ2-1
CASSQGTRGLYNEQFF
TGCGCCAGCAGCCAAGGCACGAGGGGGCTCTACAATGAGCAGTTCTTC
>TRBV5-4|NA|NA|TRBJ2-7
CASSLVGGRYEQYF
TGTGCCAGCAGCTTGGTGGGGGGAAGGTACGAGCAGTACTTC
>TRBV4-2|NA|TRBD2|TRBJ2-5
CASSQEKGGSEQETQYF
TGTGCCAGCAGCCAAGAAAAAGGCGGGAGCGAGCAAGAGACCCAGTACTTC
>TRBV5-1|NA|NA|TRBJ1-1
CASSLGGGGRGGTEAFF
TGCGCCAGCAGCTTGGGAGGTGGGGGGCGCGGGGGCACTGAAGCTTTCTTT
>TRBV7-9|NA|TRBD1|TRBJ1-2
CASSSGQAATF
TGTGCCAGCAGCTCCGGACAGGCTGCCACCTTC
>TRBV9|NA|NA|TRBJ2-3
CASSPGLAGTDTQYF
TGTGCCAGCAGCCCCGGATTAGCCGGCACAGATACGCAGTATTTT
>TRBV4-1|NA|TRBD2|TRBJ2-1
CASSQNIAGGPRDEQFF
TGCGCCAGCAGCCAAAATATAGCGGGAGGGCCTCGGGATGAGCAGTTCTTC
>TRBV6-6|few|TRBD1|TRBJ2-4
CASRTGGFAKNIQYF
TGTGCCAGCAGAACAGGGGGGTTTGCCAAAAACATTCAGTACTTC
>TRBV6-1|few|NA|TRBJ2-2
CASSVLAKNTGELFF
TGTGCCAGCAGTGTTCTAGCTAAGAACACCGGGGAGCTGTTTTTT
>TRBV4-1|few|TRBD1|TRBJ1-4
CASRVTGGEKLFF
TGCGCCAGCAGGGTGACAGGGGGTGAAAAACTGTTTTTT
>TRBV7-9|NA|NA|TRBJ2-7
CSSSLEGTTRYEQYF
TGTTCCAGCAGCTTAGAGGGGACAACGCGCTACGAGCAGTACTTC
>TRBV19|NA|NA|TRBJ1-1
CASSIDWGSLGEAFF
TGTGCCAGTAGTATAGATTGGGGCAGCCTAGGAGAAGCTTTCTTT
>TRBV29-1|NA|TRBD1|TRBJ2-2
CSAGGQGLIGELFF
TGCAGCGCTGGGGGACAGGGTCTAATCGGGGAGCTGTTTTTT
>TRBV6-6|NA|TRBD1|TRBJ2-1
CASSYAGQVYYNEQFF
TGTGCCAGCAGTTACGCGGGACAGGTGTACTACAATGAGCAGTTCTTC
>TRBV28|few|NA|TRBJ2-1
CASSLSRDGPFF
TGTGCCAGCAGTTTATCCCGGGATGGTCCGTTCTTC
>TRBV28|NA|TRBD2|TRBJ2-5
CASSIPLGGGDQETQYF
TGTGCCAGCAGTATACCATTGGGCGGGGGTGATCAAGAGACCCAGTACTTC
>TRBV2|NA|TRBD2|TRBJ2-2
CARGGGGGLTGELFF
TGTGCCAGAGGGGGGGGCGGGGGGCTCACCGGGGAGCTGTTTTTT
>TRBV7-9|NA|TRBD2|TRBJ2-7
CASSPLTSLLWYEQYF
TGTGCCAGCAGCCCTTTGACTAGCTTGCTTTGGTACGAGCAGTACTTC